The 30 T cell receptor beta chains in this list originate from one sample, sequenced in a study of blood T cell repertoires in COVID-19. Profiled with immunoSEQ multiplex PCR; TCRdb holds only in-frame clones, not every one. The table includes 400,000 to 550,000 clones, about 85% detected once. Material: PBMCs or T cells enriched from blood (not recorded which). All receptors derive from a woman aged 18-29 years with acute COVID-19.

V is TRBV3-1 (or the pseudogene TRBV3-2) and J is TRBJ1-3; D is unclear. The CDR3 extends over 16 amino acids. Trimming removed 0 bases at V and 0 bases at J, with 9 bases between. CDR1 and CDR2 from the germline V gene are LGHDT and YNNKEL (reference sequence). CDR3 in DNA: TGTGCCAGCAGCCAAGATCACACAGCCTCTGGAAACACCATATATTTT. This translates into CASSQDHTASGNTIYF.

This chain uses TRBV7-3 with TRBJ1-1; unclear D gene. Trimming shortened V by 1 base and J by 1 base, and 7 bases separated the two germline ends. Germline V CDR1 and CDR2: SGHTA, FQGTGA. This CDR3 region has 14 residues. CDR3 nucleotide sequence: TGTGCCAGCAGCTTAATGCCAGGGAACACTGAAGCTTTCTTT. This translates into CASSLMPGNTEAFF.

The chain has TRBV7-3 and TRBJ2-2; maybe TRBD1 (6 bases). This CDR3 region has 15 residues. Trimming took 1 base from V and 4 from J, leaving 10 bases between them. Germline V gene data show CDR1 as SGHTA and CDR2 as FQGTGA. The CDR3 DNA follows: TGTGCCAGCAGCTTAAAGGCAGGGGTCACCGGGGAGCTGTTTTTT. Translating it yields CASSLKAGVTGELFF. The full variable domain, completed using reference TRBV7-3 and TRBJ2-2, is GAGVSQTPSNKVTEKGKYVELRCDPISGHTALYWYRQSLGQGPEFLIYFQGTGAADDSGLPNDRFFAVRPEGSVSTLKIQRTERGDSAVYLCASSLKAGVTGELFFGEGSRLTVL.

CDR3 protein: CASSQRQGRNEQYF. The DNA of the CDR3 is TGCGCCAGCAGCCAGCGACAGGGGAGGAACGAGCAGTACTTC. The J gene is TRBJ2-7, the V gene TRBV4-1, with TRBD1 matching 8 bases. CDR3 length: 14 amino acids. Germline CDR1 MGHRA, CDR2 YSYEKL. Trimming removed 3 bases from V and 5 bases from J; junction bases left unmatched: 6.

V is TRBV20-1 and J is TRBJ2-1; D is uncertain. The germline V and J ends were trimmed by 3 bases and 8 bases, with 8 bases remaining between them. There are 11 residues in the CDR3. The germline V gene has CDR1 DFQATT and CDR2 SNEGSKA (reference sequence). As DNA, the CDR3 is TGCAGTGCTAGTTCCAGGTATGAGCAGTTCTTC. It translates to CSASSRYEQFF.

This chain links TRBV5-6 with TRBJ2-2; 9 bases match TRBD2. Trimming at V came to 4 bases and at J to 1 base, leaving 2 bases not matched to a gene. Per germline, CDR1 SGHDT and CDR2 YYEEEE. The CDR3 loop spans 15 amino acids. The CDR3 coding sequence is TGTGCCAGCAGCCTTAGCGGGAGGAACACCGGGGAGCTGTTTTTT. It encodes CASSLSGRNTGELFF.

CDR3 nucleotide sequence: TGCAGCGTTCTTCCAGGGAAGCATTATAAAGAGACCCAGTACTTC. It codes for CSVLPGKHYKETQYF. The J gene is TRBJ2-5, the V gene TRBV29-1; D perhaps matches TRBD1 (5 bases). This CDR3 comprises 15 residues. Looked up from germline, CDR1 is SQVTM and CDR2 is ANQGSEA. Trimming cost V 5 bases and J 3 bases, with 19 bases left between them.

This chain links TRBV4-1 with TRBJ1-2; TRBD1 is a possible D gene (6 bases). The V end was cut by 1 base, the J end by 4 bases, with 13 bases between. The CDR3 runs to 15 residues. Per the germline V gene, CDR1 is MGHRA and CDR2 is YSYEKL. CDR3 nucleotide sequence: TGCGCCAGCAGCCAAGCCCCGGGACAATTCTATGGCTACACCTTC. Its protein is CASSQAPGQFYGYTF.

The table lists this clone with a count of one. The DNA of the CDR3 is TGTGCCAGCAGTAACGGCCCTAGTGAAGCTTTCTTT. Translation: CASSNGPSEAFF. The chain carries TRBV12-3 or TRBV12-4 and TRBJ1-1; D remains ambiguous. CDR3 length: 12 residues. The V and J ends lost 5 bases and 7 bases respectively, with 11 bases between them.

The CDR3 coding sequence is TGTGCCAGCAGCCGGGACTTGCAAGAGACCCAGTACTTC. This translates into CASSRDLQETQYF. This rearrangement joins TRBV7-6 to TRBJ2-5, with D perhaps TRBD2 (6 bases). V was pared by 5 bases and J by 2 bases, with 9 bases between. Germline CDR1 SGHVS, CDR2 FNYEAQ. The CDR3 runs 13 residues.

J is TRBJ2-5 and V is TRBV7-8; D is possibly TRBD1 (6 bases). Per germline, CDR1 SGHVS and CDR2 FQNEAQ. CDR3 size: 17 residues. The V end was cut by 1 base, the J end by 1 base, with 16 bases between. This CDR3 is CASSLVRWGLVQETQYF. The CDR3 coding sequence is TGTGCCAGCAGCTTAGTTAGGTGGGGGCTCGTCCAAGAGACCCAGTACTTC. The whole variable domain, remainder taken from reference TRBV7-8 and TRBJ2-5, is GAGVSQSPRYKVAKRGQDVALRCDPISGHVSLFWYQQALGQGPEFLTYFQNEAQLDKSGLPSDRFFAERPEGSVSTLKIQRTQQEDSAVYLCASSLVRWGLVQETQYFGPGTRLLVL.

V gene TRBV5-5 combines with J gene TRBJ2-3; possibly TRBD2 for D (5 bases). CDR1 is SGHKS, CDR2 YYEKEE, per germline (reference sequence). The CDR3 covers 17 residues. V was pared by 4 bases and J by 0 bases, with 18 bases between. CDR3 sequence reads: CASSPLGDRGSTDTQYF. The CDR3 DNA reads as TGTGCCAGCAGCCCCCTTGGGGATAGAGGGAGCACAGATACGCAGTATTTT.

The chain has TRBV28 and TRBJ1-1; D is uncertain. V dropped 2 bases and J dropped 0 bases, with 10 bases sitting between them. The CDR3 contains 15 residues. Germline CDR1 reads MDHEN; CDR2 reads SYDVKM. The CDR3 DNA reads as TGTGCCAGCAGTTTAGCGTCTTTCATGAACACTGAAGCTTTCTTT. It encodes CASSLASFMNTEAFF.

The chain links TRBV3-1 (or the pseudogene TRBV3-2) to TRBJ1-4; 9 bases line up with TRBD1. Looked up from germline, CDR1 is LGHDT and CDR2 is YNNKEL (reference sequence). This CDR3 is 14 amino acids long. After removal of 4 bases from V and 8 bases from J, the junction contained 5 bases not matched to a gene. CDR3 nucleotides: TGTGCCAGCAGCCCGGGACAGGGTCGAGAAAAACTGTTTTTT. This sequence encodes CASSPGQGREKLFF.

The V gene is TRBV19, the J gene TRBJ1-1; D remains ambiguous. CDR1 and CDR2 (germline): LNHDA, SQIVND (reference sequence). The CDR3 runs 12 residues. Trimming shortened V by 1 base and J by 10 bases, and 10 bases separated the two germline ends. In DNA form, the CDR3 reads TGTGCCAGTAGTATAGTAGGCGGCGGAGCTTTCTTT. The encoded protein is CASSIVGGGAFF.

The chain has TRBV4-1 and TRBJ1-4, with TRBD1 as a possible D gene (5 bases). Looked up from germline, CDR1 is MGHRA and CDR2 is YSYEKL. CDR3 length equals 18 residues. The V end was cut by 4 bases, the J end by 3 bases, with 21 bases between. The CDR3 nucleotides read TGCGCCAGCAGCCTCCCCCTCGGGGGGGGAGTCCCTAATGAAAAACTGTTTTTT. It is translated as CASSLPLGGGVPNEKLFF.

The rearrangement uses TRBV12-3 or TRBV12-4 and TRBJ1-1; D may be TRBD1 (6 bases). The CDR3 is made up of 12 amino acids. Trimming removed 6 bases at V and 11 bases at J, with 16 bases between. The CDR3 loop reads CASRQGQGFAFF. As DNA, the CDR3 is TGTGCCAGCAGACAAGGCCAGGGGTTCGCTTTCTTT.

The rearrangement joins TRBV2 to TRBJ2-5; TRBD1 aligns across 7 bases. Germline CDR1 is SNHLY and CDR2 is FYNNEI. V lost 6 bases, J lost 5 bases, and 12 bases stayed unmatched. The CDR3 length is 15 residues. The CDR3 spells CASRPDRSPNETQYF. CDR3 in DNA: TGTGCCAGCAGGCCGGACAGGTCACCCAATGAGACCCAGTACTTC.

The chain joins TRBV5-4 to TRBJ1-2; weak D call: TRBD1 (6 bases). Trimming took off 0 bases at V and 7 bases at J, with 10 bases between the two ends. This CDR3 has 13 amino acids. Germline CDR1 and CDR2: SGHNT and YYREEE (reference sequence). This CDR3 reads CASSLAGVGGYTF. CDR3 bases: TGTGCCAGCAGCTTGGCAGGGGTTGGTGGCTACACCTTC.

V is TRBV28 and J is TRBJ1-6, with D hard to call. CDR1 and CDR2 (germline): MDHEN, SYDVKM. With 2 bases removed from V and 14 bases from J, the gap between germline ends came to 13 bases. The CDR3 totals 13 residues. CDR3 loop: CASSLPSGGTLHF. For the CDR3, the DNA is TGTGCCAGCAGTTTACCGTCGGGAGGGACCCTCCACTTT.

This chain's CDR3 is CASSQTASTDTQYF. Here the CDR3 DNA reads TGTGCCAGCAGCCAGACAGCCAGCACAGATACGCAGTATTTT. This chain links TRBV6-4 with TRBJ2-3; D possibly corresponds to TRBD1 (5 bases). Looked up from germline, CDR1 is MRHNA and CDR2 is SNTAGT. This CDR3 region has 14 residues. V lost 6 bases and J 0 bases, leaving 10 bases between the germline ends.

The genes are TRBV9 and TRBJ1-6; D possibly corresponds to TRBD1 (5 bases). The V gene's germline CDR1 is SGDLS and CDR2 YYNGEE. CDR3 length: 13 residues. V was shortened by 4 bases and J by 10 bases, with 12 bases between the two germline ends. DNA for the CDR3: TGTGCCAGCAGCAGTCGGGGGGACTCACCCCTCCACTTT. Encoded protein: CASSSRGDSPLHF.

The gene calls are TRBV30 and TRBJ2-1; 8 bases agree with TRBD2. CDR3 length: 13 residues. The germline V gene has CDR1 GTSNPN and CDR2 SVGIG (reference sequence). Germline trimming cut 4 bases from V and 10 bases from J; bases unmatched to any gene: 9. The CDR3 sequence is CAWTGTRTQEQFF. The CDR3 nucleotides are TGTGCCTGGACCGGGACTAGGACTCAGGAGCAGTTCTTC.

The rearrangement links TRBV5-4 to TRBJ2-1; 8 bases match TRBD1. Unmatched junction bases numbered 8, after V lost 4 bases and J lost 5 bases. Germline CDR1 reads SGHNT; CDR2 reads YYREEE (reference sequence). The length of the CDR3 is 15 residues. CDR3 in DNA: TGTGCCAGCAGCACCCGGACAGGGACGAACAATGAGCAGTTCTTC. It specifies CASSTRTGTNNEQFF.

CDR3 protein: CASSQDAGTYEQYF. The CDR3 DNA is TGCGCCAGCAGCCAAGATGCGGGGACCTACGAGCAGTACTTC. V gene TRBV4-1 combines with J gene TRBJ2-7; a possible D gene is TRBD2 (6 bases). Deletions cut 0 bases from V and 2 bases from J, with 8 bases between. The CDR3 loop spans 14 amino acids. Germline CDR1 MGHRA, CDR2 YSYEKL.

The chain uses TRBV28 and TRBJ2-2; 8 bases agree with TRBD2. The J segment lost 4 bases and the V segment lost 2 bases, leaving 15 bases of the junction unmatched. The germline CDR1 and CDR2 sequences are MDHEN and SYDVKM. CDR3 length: 19 residues. CDR3 sequence (DNA): TGTGCCAGCAGTTTACGAGGTAGCGGGAATTTAGTAGGCACCGGGGAGCTGTTTTTT. This sequence encodes CASSLRGSGNLVGTGELFF.

V and J are TRBV27 and TRBJ1-1; 9 nucleotides line up with TRBD1. The CDR3 loop spans 14 amino acids. Germline trimming cut 7 bases from V and 4 bases from J; bases unmatched to any gene: 7. The germline gives CDR1 MNHEY, CDR2 SMNVEV (reference sequence). The CDR3 spells CASTAGTGSTEAFF. The CDR3 nucleotides read TGTGCCAGCACTGCCGGGACAGGGTCCACTGAAGCTTTCTTT.

The chain uses TRBV7-9 and TRBJ2-3; 11 nucleotides align to TRBD2. V dropped 4 bases and J dropped 2; count of bases not matched to a gene: 5. The CDR3 totals 16 residues. The V gene's germline CDR1 is SEHNR and CDR2 FQNEAQ (reference sequence). Here the CDR3 reads CASSSPTSGDTDTQYF. The CDR3 nucleotides are TGTGCCAGCAGCTCACCGACTAGCGGGGACACAGATACGCAGTATTTT.

The CDR3 DNA reads TGTGCCAGCAGCCCTTCGAGTTATGGCTACACCTTC. This translates into CASSPSSYGYTF. The rearrangement joins TRBV11-2 to TRBJ1-2; no clear D. V lost 5 bases and J lost 5, with 9 bases in between. Germline CDR1 reads SGHAT; CDR2 reads FQNNGV. The CDR3 is 12 amino acids.

The chain joins TRBV7-5 to TRBJ2-3; the DNA was not compared with TRBD2, the D call given in the table. TRBV7-5 is noted as a pseudogene. The CDR3 has 18 residues. CDR3 nucleotides: TGTGTCAGAAGCTTACTGGGACTAGCGGGCCTCTGCACAGATACGCAGTATTTT. This sequence encodes CVRSLLGLAGLCTDTQYF.